This T cell receptor (beta chain) was retrieved from a study of graft-versus-host responses after intestinal transplantation. The overall study: Transplant recipients had multivisceral, liver-intestinal, or isolated intestinal grafts. The whole recipient group had anti-thymocyte globulin induction followed by tacrolimus and steroids for roughly three years.

Some clones are missing from TCRdb's copy, which holds only in-frame ones; the method was immunoSEQ multiplex PCR. This sample has 65,000 to 100,000 clones, with about 90% found just once. Details on this clone: Its antigen is still unknown.

The CDR3 covers 13 residues. V gave up 3 bases and J gave up 2 bases, with 4 bases separating them. CDR1 and CDR2 (germline): LNHDA, SQIVND (reference sequence). Study-wide findings and caveats: GvH clones detected in recipient marrow included some appearing first in ileum or blood.

The sequencing used unstimulated CD8+ T cells sorted from spleen or lymph node cells, collected before transplant. The source of this sequence is a human donor who was the organ donor for an intestinal transplant. This chain connects TRBV19 to TRBJ2-2; no definite D call. The CDR3 DNA reads TGTGCCAGTAGTATCCTCAACACCGGGGAGCTGTTTTTT. It specifies CASSILNTGELFF.